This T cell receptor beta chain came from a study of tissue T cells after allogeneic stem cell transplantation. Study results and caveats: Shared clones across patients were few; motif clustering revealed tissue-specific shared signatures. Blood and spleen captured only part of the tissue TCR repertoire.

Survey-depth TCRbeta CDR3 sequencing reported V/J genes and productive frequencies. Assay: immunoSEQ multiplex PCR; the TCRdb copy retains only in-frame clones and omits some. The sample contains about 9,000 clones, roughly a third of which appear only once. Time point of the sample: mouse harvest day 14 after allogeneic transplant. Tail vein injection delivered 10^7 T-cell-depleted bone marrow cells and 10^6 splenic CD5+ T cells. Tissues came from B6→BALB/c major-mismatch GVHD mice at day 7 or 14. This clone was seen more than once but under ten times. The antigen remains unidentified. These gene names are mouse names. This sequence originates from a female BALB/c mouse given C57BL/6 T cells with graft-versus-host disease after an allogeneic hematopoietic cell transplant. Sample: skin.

This CDR3 is CASSQGLGGAYEQYF. Incomplete CDR3 DNA: TGTGCCAGCAGCCAGGGACTGGGGGGGGCCTATGAACAGTAC. V gene TRBV3 combines with J gene TRBJ2-7; TRBD2 matches at 13 bases. The CDR3 end falls 1 residue outside the read, so it is completed with the germline J gene. The CDR3 spans 15 residues. CDR1 and CDR2 from the germline V gene are SNHLY and FYNGKV (reference sequence). V gave up 5 bases and J gave up 2 bases; unmatched junction bases: 3.